Listed below are T cell receptor beta chains from one sample, sequenced in a study of blood T cell repertoires in COVID-19. TCRdb's table, derived via immunoSEQ multiplex PCR, lists solely in-frame clones and lacks some. This table holds 350,000 to 550,000 clones, 85% to 90% found once. Input material: PBMCs or T cells enriched from blood (not recorded which). Every receptor here comes from a man aged 25-45 years who had recovered from COVID-19. CDR3s include the opening cysteine and the closing phenylalanine or tryptophan. The D gene is left open where the match is weak. Clone size is stated in some rows and not others, as once, few, many or a class when expanded.

clone_size	d_call	j_call	v_call	cdr3_aa	cdr3_nt
-	TRBD1	TRBJ1-1	TRBV28	CASSQRLQTGGRTEAFF	TGTGCCAGCAGCCAACGACTACAAACAGGGGGCCGGACTGAAGCTTTCTTT
-	TRBD1	TRBJ2-3	TRBV24-1	CATSQPQGAGADTQYF	TGTGCCACCAGCCAACCACAGGGGGCAGGGGCAGATACGCAGTATTTT
-	TRBD1	TRBJ2-5	TRBV19	CASSKNRDRGGETQYF	TGTGCCAGTAGTAAAAACCGGGACAGGGGTGGGGAGACCCAGTACTTC
once	TRBD2	TRBJ2-3	TRBV2	CASSESSNSGRTDTQYF	TGTGCCAGCAGTGAGTCATCGAATAGCGGGAGAACAGATACGCAGTATTTT
-	-	TRBJ2-7	TRBV12-3/TRBV12-4	CASSLGGPYEQYF	TGTGCCAGCAGTTTAGGAGGGCCCTACGAGCAGTACTTC
-	-	TRBJ1-1	TRBV11-2	CASRVRNTEAFF	TGTGCCAGCCGGGTCCGTAACACTGAAGCTTTCTTT
-	-	TRBJ2-7	TRBV7-9	CASSLVAGITYEQYF	TGTGCCAGCAGCTTAGTTGCAGGGATCACCTACGAGCAGTACTTC
-	-	TRBJ2-3	TRBV27	CASSLGPSTDTQYF	TGTGCCAGCAGTTTAGGGCCTAGCACAGATACGCAGTATTTT
-	-	TRBJ2-5	TRBV6-5	CASSQNQRQETQYF	TGTGCCAGCAGTCAGAACCAAAGACAAGAGACCCAGTACTTC
-	TRBD2	TRBJ2-1	TRBV20-1	CSASYYRDYDYNEQFF	TGCAGTGCTAGTTATTACCGGGACTACGACTACAATGAGCAGTTCTTC
-	-	TRBJ2-7	TRBV19	CASSPTASPAYEQYF	TGTGCCAGTAGTCCGACAGCATCTCCCGCCTACGAGCAGTACTTC
-	TRBD2	TRBJ2-7	TRBV3-1/TRBV3-2	CASSRGTSGMVF	TGTGCCAGCAGCCGGGGGACTAGCGGGATGGTCTTC
few	-	TRBJ1-5	TRBV24-1	CATSTGPWQPQHF	TGTGCCACCAGTACAGGGCCATGGCAGCCCCAGCATTTT
-	-	TRBJ1-5	TRBV2	CASSEFTGNQPQHF	TGTGCCAGCAGTGAATTCACAGGAAATCAGCCCCAGCATTTT
-	TRBD1	TRBJ1-1	TRBV25-1	CASNKGTDIRSTEAFF	TGTGCCAGCAATAAGGGGACAGACATTCGATCCACTGAAGCTTTCTTT
-	TRBD1	TRBJ1-3	TRBV14	CASSQGKRQGKKFSGNTIYF	TGTGCCAGCAGCCAAGGGAAAAGACAGGGGAAGAAGTTCTCTGGAAACACCATATATTTT
-	TRBD1	TRBJ1-5	TRBV6-2/TRBV6-3	CASSYADRGLASNQPQHF	TGTGCCAGCAGTTACGCGGACAGGGGCTTAGCGAGCAATCAGCCCCAGCATTTT
-	-	TRBJ1-5	TRBV10-2	CASTSTGRKPQHF	TGCGCCAGCACGTCCACGGGGAGGAAGCCCCAGCATTTT
-	-	TRBJ1-2	TRBV28	CASRRPSGLGYTF	TGTGCCAGCAGAAGACCCTCAGGGTTAGGCTACACCTTC
-	-	TRBJ1-1	TRBV3-1/TRBV3-2	CASSHGGENTEAFF	TGTGCCAGCAGCCACGGAGGGGAGAACACTGAAGCTTTCTTT
once	TRBD2	TRBJ2-2	TRBV7-3	CASSFGLAGNTGELFF	TGTGCCAGCAGCTTTGGACTAGCGGGAAACACCGGGGAGCTGTTTTTT
-	TRBD2	TRBJ2-1	TRBV10-2	CASKTGTSGPYNEQFF	TGCGCCAGCAAGACCGGGACTAGCGGACCCTACAATGAGCAGTTCTTC
-	TRBD2	TRBJ2-7	TRBV28	CASRPRLAGINEQYF	TGTGCCAGCAGACCCCGTCTAGCGGGAATCAACGAGCAGTACTTC
-	-	TRBJ2-5	TRBV5-6	CASSVTDRPGETQYF	TGTGCCAGCAGCGTGACAGACAGGCCCGGGGAGACCCAGTACTTC
-	TRBD1	TRBJ2-7	TRBV3-1/TRBV3-2	CASSLDGQGLGSYEQYF	TGTGCCAGCAGCCTAGACGGACAGGGACTCGGCTCCTACGAGCAGTACTTC
-	TRBD2	TRBJ2-1	TRBV2	CASSETGLAGGNEQFF	TGTGCCAGCAGTGAAACGGGACTAGCGGGAGGGAATGAGCAGTTCTTC
-	TRBD2	TRBJ2-3	TRBV7-8	CASSRGTTPVDTQYF	TGTGCCAGCAGCCGAGGGACTACCCCCGTAGATACGCAGTATTTT
-	-	TRBJ2-2	TRBV7-2	CASSLRRTGELFF	TGTGCCAGCAGCTTAAGGAGAACCGGGGAGCTGTTTTTT
-	TRBD1	TRBJ2-7	TRBV6-5	CASSYLSTGREQYF	TGTGCCAGCAGTTACTTATCGACAGGGCGCGAGCAGTACTTC
-	-	TRBJ1-1	TRBV30	CAWSAGGVRGPEAFF	TGTGCCTGGAGTGCGGGCGGCGTAAGGGGCCCTGAAGCTTTCTTT
-	TRBD1	TRBJ2-7	TRBV5-1	CASSEVGGGDEQYF	TGCGCCAGCAGCGAGGTAGGGGGCGGCGACGAGCAGTACTTC
-	TRBD1	TRBJ1-6	TRBV10-3	CAIRGTENSPLHF	TGTGCCATCAGGGGGACAGAGAATTCACCCCTCCACTTT
-	-	TRBJ2-5	TRBV18	CASSPNQGGETQYF	TGTGCCAGCTCACCAAACCAGGGAGGAGAGACCCAGTACTTC
-	-	TRBJ2-2	TRBV9	CASKTTTNTGELFF	TGTGCCAGCAAGACAACCACGAACACCGGGGAGCTGTTTTTT
-	-	TRBJ2-7	TRBV21-1	CASSWTSWGGEQYF	TGTGCCAGCAGCTGGACTAGCTGGGGGGGCGAGCAGTACTTC
-	-	TRBJ2-7	TRBV6-5	CASRLQGGGEQYF	TGTGCCAGCCGACTCCAGGGGGGTGGAGAGCAGTACTTC
few	TRBD2	TRBJ2-1	TRBV6-5	CASNRLAGGYNEQFF	TGTGCCAGCAACCGACTAGCGGGAGGGTACAATGAGCAGTTCTTC
-	-	TRBJ2-7	TRBV28	CASRPTGSYEQYF	TGTGCCAGCAGGCCGACAGGCTCCTACGAGCAGTACTTC
few	TRBD1	TRBJ1-1	TRBV25-1	CASSEEGQVFMNTEAFF	TGTGCCAGCAGTGAGGAAGGACAGGTCTTCATGAACACTGAAGCTTTCTTT
-	TRBD2	TRBJ2-1	TRBV5-1	CASSLLLGGREDEQFF	TGCGCCAGCAGCTTGCTTTTGGGCGGGAGAGAGGATGAGCAGTTCTTC
-	-	TRBJ1-2	TRBV4-1	CASSAEIRTGNYGYTF	TGCGCCAGCAGCGCTGAAATTAGGACGGGGAACTATGGCTACACCTTC
-	TRBD1	TRBJ1-4	TRBV10-2	CASRTGSTTNEKLFF	TGCGCCAGCAGGACAGGGTCTACGACTAATGAAAAACTGTTTTTT
-	-	TRBJ2-5	TRBV7-6	CASTIGLAKETQYF	TGTGCCAGCACCATAGGGCTAGCGAAAGAGACCCAGTACTTC
-	-	TRBJ2-2	TRBV13	CASSLTGELFF	TGTGCCAGCAGTCTAACCGGGGAGCTGTTTTTT